This T cell receptor beta chain stems from a study of Ad26.COV2.S vaccination and SARS-CoV-2 variants (dated by TCRdb to about 2021). For context, the study as a whole: Vaccine-arm donors were drawn from COV1001, a multicentre, randomized, double-blind, placebo-controlled phase I-IIa trial of Ad26.COV2.S in healthy adults. Trial participants were randomized into five groups of five, in which low-dose or high-dose Ad26.COV2.S was given once or twice, or placebo was given on both occasions. Sequencing of the TCRbeta repertoire served to evaluate the specificity and breadth of SARS-CoV-2-reactive T cell receptors following Ad26.COV2.S vaccination. Ad26.COV2.S was given intramuscularly at 5x10^10 or 1x10^11 viral particles, as a single shot or as two shots 56 days apart. Investigators did not know the trial group allocation while performing experiments and assessing outcomes. The TCR-sequenced set comprised around 32 samples: around 20 Ad26.COV2.S vaccine recipients, 5 placebo recipients and 8 SARS-CoV-2 convalescent individuals.

The germline ends are 16 bases apart after V is trimmed by 6 bases and J by 5 bases. Counted from cysteine to phenylalanine, this CDR3 has 13 amino acids. The retained sequence is limited to the CDR3, 39 bases, with the frame set at the first base. CDR1 and CDR2 were assigned from the germline V gene as SQVTM and ANQGSEA. Turning to this clone: Its antigen remains undetermined. The input lacks base qualities; no much larger clone sits a single base away.

The immunoSEQ Assay was used to sequence TCRbeta CDR3 regions. After extraction, genomic DNA underwent amplification by bias-controlled multiplex PCR, followed by high-throughput sequencing. Concerning the study's data processing: Collapsing and filtering of sequences were performed to quantify the absolute abundance of each unique TCRbeta CDR3 region. T cell fraction was estimated by normalization of TCRbeta template counts to usable DNA, with usable DNA being measured through amplification of reference genes present in all nucleated cells. Repertoire TCRs were annotated as SARS-CoV-2-specific when V gene, CDR3 amino acid sequence and J gene were exactly matched to a known reactive TCR set. The reference SARS-CoV-2 TCR set was obtained from MIRA and was filtered for enrichment in COVID-19-positive ImmuneCODE repertoires, whereby public or cross-reactive TCRs were removed. Using the MIRA antigens, annotated TCRs were further analysed by specific ORF or by position within an ORF. Breadth was defined as the number of annotated unique rearrangements divided by the total number of unique productive rearrangements, and depth was defined as the summed frequency of the annotated unique rearrangements. Group comparisons of TCR breadth used two-sided Wilcoxon rank-sum tests. Not all clones reach the TCRdb copy of this immuneACCESS table, which keeps in-frame sequences only. Checked studies attribute under half of the gap to unresolved V genes and leave the rest unexplained. The V and J calls and clone size are taken from that table; D and trimming were inferred from the DNA. The sample contains under 600,000 clones, 80% to 90% of them found a single time. The top ten hold approximately 1.7% of the sample.

What the study reported, not specific to this receptor: Higher spike-specific TCR breadth was observed in Ad26.COV2.S recipients than in placebo recipients (P = 0.0014). Non-spike TCR breadth was comparable between vaccine and placebo recipients, consistent with the vaccine containing only spike. The authors noted that total T cell responses may have been underestimated by the TCR breadth and depth analyses. Substantial breadth of spike-specific CD8+ and CD4+ T cell responses was reported after vaccination. The study was not powered to compare responses between vaccine doses or regimens.

The sample's treatment or condition label, decoded: about 20 received Ad26.COV2.S at low or high dose, single or two shots; 5 received placebo; per-sample allocation not given. Repertoires of vaccine and placebo recipients were sequenced from samples collected on day 63 after the first injection. Cohort 1b enrolled roughly 25 adults aged 18-55 years at a single site in Boston, USA, between 29 July and 7 August 2020. Ad26.COV2.S was a replication-incompetent adenovirus type 26 vector that expressed a prefusion-stabilized SARS-CoV-2 spike protein derived from the original Wuhan strain. The TCR was taken from a person between 18 and 60 years old who received the Ad26.COV2.S COVID-19 vaccine or a placebo. The chain is assembled from TRBV29-1 and TRBJ2-5; TRBD1 is a weak D gene call, 6 bases matching. The input for sequencing was peripheral blood, taken in a trial of Ad26.COV2.S vaccine versus placebo. The CDR3 protein: CSVLRGIEETQYF. The nucleotide sequence reads as follows: TGCAGCGTCCTCAGGGGTATTGAGGAGACCCAGTACTTC.